The 28 T cell receptor beta chains below were found in one sample sequenced in a study of shared clonotypes between healthy human individuals. The assay was immunoSEQ multiplex PCR, and TCRdb's table has in-frame clones only and misses some. Altogether 1.4 million to 1.5 million clones are present, roughly 96% being singletons, with the ten largest covering roughly 1.1%. The specimen sequenced was naive CD4+ T cells sorted from blood. Described subset: CD45RA+ positively selected. Receptors were obtained from a man aged 25 to 45 in good health.

This clone was picked up one time. The chain couples TRBV6-1 to TRBJ2-6; D call uncertain. The length of the CDR3 is 14 residues. Germline lookup yields CDR1 MNHNS and CDR2 SASEGT. V was cut by 4 bases and J by 7 bases, with 11 bases left in between. CDR3 in DNA: TGTGCCAGCAGTGTAAACGCCGGAGCCAACGTCCTGACTTTC. Translation gives CASSVNAGANVLTF.

There are a few counts of this clone. This chain links TRBV5-6 with TRBJ1-2; no definite D call. Germline V CDR1 and CDR2: SGHDT, YYEEEE. CDR3 length: 12 residues. V lost 6 bases and J 4 bases, leaving 10 bases between the germline ends. Written as DNA, the CDR3 is TGTGCCAGCACCTGGAAGGCCTATGGCTACACCTTC. It translates to CASTWKAYGYTF. The whole variable domain, remainder taken from reference TRBV5-6 and TRBJ1-2, is DAGVTQSPTHLIKTRGQQVTLRCSPKSGHDTVSWYQQALGQGPQFIFQYYEEEERQRGNFPDRFSGHQFPNYSSELNVNALLLGDSALYLCASTWKAYGYTFGSGTRLTVV.

The chain couples TRBV5-1 to TRBJ1-1; TRBD1 agrees at 7 bases. The CDR3 contains 12 residues. With V trimmed by 2 bases and J by 10 bases, 5 bases remained unmatched. Germline CDR1 and CDR2: SGHRS and YFSETQ. The CDR3 nucleotides are TGCGCCAGCAGCTTCGACAGGGCGGGAGCTTTCTTT. It yields the protein CASSFDRAGAFF.

This clone was seen a single time. The rearrangement uses TRBV4-1 and TRBJ1-4; perhaps TRBD1 as D (5 bases). The CDR3 extends over 15 amino acids. Germline V gives CDR1 MGHRA, CDR2 YSYEKL. Trimming took off 3 bases at V and 3 bases at J, with 11 bases between the two ends. The CDR3 loop is CASSQLGQPNEKLFF. The CDR3 bases are TGCGCCAGCAGCCAGCTGGGGCAACCTAATGAAAAACTGTTTTTT.

This rearrangement joins TRBV5-1 to TRBJ2-1, with a tentative D call TRBD2 (5 bases). Germline V CDR1 and CDR2: SGHRS, YFSETQ. The V and J ends lost 5 bases and 8 bases respectively, with 17 bases between them. The CDR3 sequence is 14 residues long. CDR3 amino acids: CASRFGDLYDEQFF. As DNA, the CDR3 is TGCGCCAGCAGGTTCGGGGATCTCTATGATGAGCAGTTCTTC.

This chain uses TRBV27 with TRBJ2-3; TRBD2 matches 13 bases. V lost 5 bases, J lost 0 bases, and 2 bases stayed unmatched. The germline V gene encodes CDR1 MNHEY and CDR2 SMNVEV (reference sequence). The CDR3 consists of 16 residues. CDR3 loop: CASSQLAGGSTDTQYF. CDR3 DNA sequence: TGTGCCAGCAGTCAACTAGCGGGAGGGAGCACAGATACGCAGTATTTT.

The rearrangement links TRBV7-9 to TRBJ2-3; possibly TRBD1 for D (5 bases). With 5 bases removed from V and 1 base from J, the gap between germline ends came to 13 bases. Germline V gene data show CDR1 as SEHNR and CDR2 as FQNEAQ (reference sequence). CDR3 length: 15 amino acids. The CDR3, as DNA: TGTGCCAGCAGCAAAGACAGACCCCGCACAGATACGCAGTATTTT. Residues: CASSKDRPRTDTQYF.

The J gene is TRBJ1-4, the V gene TRBV16; D is unclear. V was cut by 1 base and J by 8 bases, with 14 bases left in between. This CDR3 is 15 amino acids long. Germline CDR1 KGHSY, CDR2 FQNENV. The chain's CDR3 is CASSQWAGVEEKLFF. CDR3 sequence (DNA): TGTGCCAGCAGCCAATGGGCGGGAGTAGAGGAAAAACTGTTTTTT. The full variable domain, its missing parts supplied by reference TRBV16 and TRBJ1-4, is GEEVAQTPKHLVRGEGQKAKLYCAPIKGHSYVFWYQQVLKNEFKFLISFQNENVFDETGMPKERFSAKCLPNSPCSLEIQATKLEDSAVYFCASSQWAGVEEKLFFGSGTQLSVL.

V gene TRBV6-5 combines with J gene TRBJ1-5, with D perhaps TRBD1 (5 bases). The CDR3 totals 14 residues. The germline V and J ends were trimmed by 5 bases and 7 bases, with 15 bases remaining between them. Germline V gives CDR1 MNHEY, CDR2 SVGAGI. The DNA of the CDR3 is TGTGCCAGCAGTCCCCTGGGGGGTGGACAGCCCCAGCATTTT. Its protein product is CASSPLGGGQPQHF.

The chain has TRBV4-2 and TRBJ2-1; D is perhaps TRBD2 (8 bases). This CDR3 has 15 residues. Germline CDR1 reads LGHNA; CDR2 reads YNFKEQ. V was cut by 1 base and J by 8 bases, with 15 bases left in between. DNA for the CDR3: TGTGCCAGCAGCCAAGGACAGGGACTAGGGGATGAGCAGTTCTTC. Translation gives CASSQGQGLGDEQFF.

The rearrangement joins TRBV27 to TRBJ1-2; TRBD1 agrees at 9 bases. The CDR3 has 14 amino acids. V shed 6 bases and J 4 bases; nucleotides not matched to a gene: 6. Germline CDR1 reads MNHEY; CDR2 reads SMNVEV (reference sequence). CDR3 bases: TGTGCCAGCAGCTCGGGACAGGGCACCTATGGCTACACCTTC. Protein sequence: CASSSGQGTYGYTF.

The chain links TRBV7-2 to TRBJ2-1, with D possibly being TRBD2 (6 bases). The CDR3 extends over 18 amino acids. Deletions cut 1 base from V and 0 bases from J, with 16 bases between. Germline assignment: CDR1 SGHTA and CDR2 FQGNSA. CDR3 amino acids: CASSLVGGKISSYNEQFF. CDR3 DNA sequence: TGTGCCAGCAGCTTAGTCGGCGGGAAAATCAGCTCCTACAATGAGCAGTTCTTC.

This clone appeared a few times. V and J are TRBV5-1 and TRBJ2-5, with D unresolved. The ends were cut back, 1 base at V and 1 base at J, with 8 bases in the middle. Germline-derived CDR1 and CDR2 are SGHRS and YFSETQ. This CDR3 is built from 14 residues. The CDR3 loop is CASSLFQSQETQYF. The CDR3 DNA sequence: TGCGCCAGCAGCTTGTTCCAGAGCCAAGAGACCCAGTACTTC.

The chain links TRBV7-7 to TRBJ2-5; D unclear. CDR3 size: 13 residues. Trimming left V 5 bases short and J 7 bases short, with 14 bases between. The germline V gene has CDR1 SSHAT and CDR2 FNYEAQ (reference sequence). The CDR3 sequence: CASSPTPGVTQYF. CDR3 DNA sequence: TGTGCCAGCAGCCCGACCCCCGGTGTGACCCAGTACTTC. The entire variable domain, with the rest obtained from reference TRBV7-7 and TRBJ2-5, is as follows: GAGVSQSPRYKVTKRGQDVTLRCDPISSHATLYWYQQALGQGPEFLTYFNYEAQPDKSGLPSDRFSAERPEGSISTLTIQRTEQRDSAMYRCASSPTPGVTQYFGPGTRLLVL.

CDR3 nucleotides: TGTGCCAGTAGTATCCTACAGGGATCTGGAAACACCATATATTTT. It is translated as CASSILQGSGNTIYF. The chain links TRBV19 to TRBJ1-3, with a weak D call TRBD1 (6 bases). The germline V gene encodes CDR1 LNHDA and CDR2 SQIVND (reference sequence). Trimming removed 3 bases at V and 1 base at J, with 10 bases between. The CDR3 is 15 residues long.

The DNA of the CDR3 is TGTGCCAGCAGTGGGGTTAGGGGCTGGAATGAGCAGTTCTTC. This codes for CASSGVRGWNEQFF. The chain couples TRBV2 to TRBJ2-1, with a possible D match to TRBD1 (5 bases). V lost 4 bases to trimming and J lost 7 bases, with 14 bases between them. Germline lookup yields CDR1 SNHLY and CDR2 FYNNEI. The CDR3 is made up of 14 amino acids.

Concerning this clone: This specimen includes other DNA sequences encoding the same CDR3. The chain combines TRBV10-3 with TRBJ2-1, with D unclear. CDR3 size: 15 residues. The V gene lost 2 bases and the J gene lost 2 bases, with 10 bases spanning the gap. Germline V gene lookup returns CDR1 ENHRY and CDR2 SYGVKD. CDR3 loop: CAISELGQAYNEQFF. The CDR3 bases are TGTGCCATCAGTGAGCTCGGGCAAGCCTACAATGAGCAGTTCTTC.

J is TRBJ2-5 and V is TRBV5-8, with 10 bases aligning to TRBD2. Trimming removed 4 bases from V and 1 base from J; junction bases left unmatched: 7. Germline V CDR1 and CDR2: SGHTS, YDEGEE. This CDR3 contains 16 residues. The CDR3 reads CASSLLAGRPQETQYF. In DNA form, the CDR3 reads TGTGCCAGCAGCCTACTAGCGGGAAGACCCCAAGAGACCCAGTACTTC.

The chain carries TRBV6-6 and TRBJ2-2; D not resolved. The V and J ends lost 3 bases and 5 bases respectively, with 4 bases between them. Germline V gene sequence: CDR1 MNHNY, CDR2 SVGAGI (reference sequence). This CDR3 spans 12 amino acids. CDR3 DNA: TGTGCCAGCAGTTATCTAACCGGGGAGCTGTTTTTT. Amino acid sequence: CASSYLTGELFF.

V usage is TRBV7-8 and J usage is TRBJ2-3; 13 bases map to TRBD2. J gave up 3 bases and V 3 bases, and 9 bases lay outside the gene matches. The CDR3 is 18 residues long. Germline CDR1 is SGHVS and CDR2 is FQNEAQ. The CDR3 protein is CASSLKLAGGSGTDTQYF. Written as DNA, the CDR3 is TGTGCCAGCAGCTTGAAACTAGCGGGAGGGTCCGGGACAGATACGCAGTATTTT. Full variable domain (outside the CDR3, taken from reference TRBV7-8 and TRBJ2-3): GAGVSQSPRYKVAKRGQDVALRCDPISGHVSLFWYQQALGQGPEFLTYFQNEAQLDKSGLPSDRFFAERPEGSVSTLKIQRTQQEDSAVYLCASSLKLAGGSGTDTQYFGPGTRLTVL.

The V call is TRBV28, the J call TRBJ2-3; D might be TRBD1 or TRBD2, each matching 5 bases. Trimming cost V 7 bases and J 1 base, with 21 bases left between them. Germline lookup yields CDR1 MDHEN and CDR2 SYDVKM. The CDR3 runs to 17 residues. The DNA for the CDR3 is TGTGCCAGCAATCCTCACTACGGGTCGGGGCGCACAGATACGCAGTATTTT. Translation: CASNPHYGSGRTDTQYF.

The J gene is TRBJ2-7, the V gene TRBV9, with D maybe TRBD1 (6 bases). V dropped 0 bases and J dropped 3 bases, with 10 bases sitting between them. Germline loops: CDR1 SGDLS, CDR2 YYNGEE. The CDR3 extends over 14 amino acids. In nucleotides, the CDR3 is TGTGCCAGCAGCGTAGGACAGGAGTACTACGAGCAGTACTTC. Encoded protein: CASSVGQEYYEQYF. The full variable domain, with the rest looked up from reference TRBV9 and TRBJ2-7, is DSGVTQTPKHLITATGQRVTLRCSPRSGDLSVYWYQQSLDQGLQFLIQYYNGEERAKGNILERFSAQQFPDLHSELNLSSLELGDSALYFCASSVGQEYYEQYFGPGTRLTVT.

This clone is a singleton in its sample. The chain has TRBV7-2 and TRBJ2-5; tentatively, D is TRBD2 (6 bases). CDR3 length: 15 amino acids. Trimming pared 3 bases from V and 0 bases from J, leaving 11 bases between. Looked up from germline, CDR1 is SGHTA and CDR2 is FQGNSA. CDR3: CASSFPRTNQETQYF. The CDR3 region has the DNA TGTGCCAGCAGCTTCCCTAGGACTAACCAAGAGACCCAGTACTTC. Full variable domain (rest looked up from reference TRBV7-2 and TRBJ2-5): GAGVSQSPSNKVTEKGKDVELRCDPISGHTALYWYRQSLGQGLEFLIYFQGNSAPDKSGLPSDRFSAERTGGSVSTLTIQRTQQEDSAVYLCASSFPRTNQETQYFGPGTRLLVL.

This rearrangement joins TRBV28 to TRBJ2-2, with a possible D match to TRBD1 (6 bases). The germline V and J ends were trimmed by 6 bases and 6 bases, with 17 bases remaining between them. The CDR3 covers 15 residues. Germline V gene lookup returns CDR1 MDHEN and CDR2 SYDVKM. The CDR3, as DNA: TGTGCCAGCAGACCACAGGGAATCGGATCCGGGGAGCTGTTTTTT. This gives the protein CASRPQGIGSGELFF.

The chain joins TRBV18 to TRBJ2-3; 14 nucleotides match TRBD2. Germline CDR1 reads KGHSH; CDR2 reads LQKENI. Trimming removed 0 bases from V and 6 bases from J; junction bases left unmatched: 5. The CDR3 has 17 residues. DNA for the CDR3: TGTGCCAGCTCACCACCGGGACTAGCGGGAGCTTGGGATACGCAGTATTTT. This gives the protein CASSPPGLAGAWDTQYF.

This chain joins TRBV5-1 and TRBJ2-1; the D gene could be TRBD1 or TRBD2 (5 bases each). V was trimmed by 6 bases and J by 7 bases, leaving 17 bases between them. The CDR3 is 14 amino acids. Germline V gene data show CDR1 as SGHRS and CDR2 as YFSETQ. The CDR3 sequence is CASNRDLPGNEQFF. The CDR3 DNA follows: TGCGCCAGCAACCGGGACCTCCCTGGTAATGAGCAGTTCTTC.

As for this clone: Other DNA sequences from this sample encode an identical CDR3 as well. This chain links TRBV5-1 with TRBJ2-7; 15 nucleotides match TRBD2. Germline assignment: CDR1 SGHRS and CDR2 YFSETQ. The CDR3 is 15 residues long. The V gene end was trimmed by 4 bases and the J gene end by 4 bases; junction bases not matched to a gene: 3. Written as DNA, the CDR3 is TGCGCCAGCAGCAGGGGGACTAGCGGGAGGTACGAGCAGTACTTC. Translating it yields CASSRGTSGRYEQYF.

The V and J genes are TRBV2 and TRBJ2-5; 12 bases are a match to TRBD1. The CDR3 sequence is 15 residues long. In germline, CDR1 is SNHLY, CDR2 FYNNEI. V lost 6 bases and J lost 6; bases outside the gene matches: 8. The chain's CDR3 is CASSSGQGARKTQYF. In DNA, the CDR3 is TGTGCCAGCAGCTCGGGACAGGGGGCGCGAAAGACCCAGTACTTC.